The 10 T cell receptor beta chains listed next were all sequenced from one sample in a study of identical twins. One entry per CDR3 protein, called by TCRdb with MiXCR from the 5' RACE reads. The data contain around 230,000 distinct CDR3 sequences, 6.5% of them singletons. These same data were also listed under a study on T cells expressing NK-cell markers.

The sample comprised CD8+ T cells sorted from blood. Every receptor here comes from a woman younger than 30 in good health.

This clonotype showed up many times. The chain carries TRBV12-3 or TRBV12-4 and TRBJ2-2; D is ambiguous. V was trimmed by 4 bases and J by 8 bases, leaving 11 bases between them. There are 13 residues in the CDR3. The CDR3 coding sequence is TGTGCCAGCAGTTACCTGCCCCGAGGGGAGCTGTTTTTT. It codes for CASSYLPRGELFF.

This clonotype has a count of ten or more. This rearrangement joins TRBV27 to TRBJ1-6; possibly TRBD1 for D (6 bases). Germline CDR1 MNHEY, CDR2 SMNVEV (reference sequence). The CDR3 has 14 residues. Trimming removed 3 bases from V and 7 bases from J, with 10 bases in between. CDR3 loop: CASSFWTANSPLHF. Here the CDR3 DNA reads TGTGCCAGCAGTTTTTGGACAGCCAATTCACCCCTCCACTTT.

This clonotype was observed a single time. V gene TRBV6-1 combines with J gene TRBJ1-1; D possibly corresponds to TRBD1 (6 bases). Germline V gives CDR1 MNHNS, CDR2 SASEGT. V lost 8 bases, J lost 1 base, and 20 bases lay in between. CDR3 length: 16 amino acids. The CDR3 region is CASFLPGHYSNTEAFF. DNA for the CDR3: TGTGCCAGCTTCCTTCCGGGACACTATTCGAACACTGAAGCTTTCTTT.

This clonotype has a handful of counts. CDR3 DNA sequence: TGTGCCACCAGCAGACCCCAAGAAGGGACCGGGGAGCTGTTTTTT. It specifies CATSRPQEGTGELFF. V and J are TRBV15 and TRBJ2-2; D is uncertain. V lost 2 bases to trimming and J lost 5 bases, with 12 bases between them. CDR3 length: 15 residues. Germline CDR1 reads LNHNV; CDR2 reads YYDKDF (reference sequence).

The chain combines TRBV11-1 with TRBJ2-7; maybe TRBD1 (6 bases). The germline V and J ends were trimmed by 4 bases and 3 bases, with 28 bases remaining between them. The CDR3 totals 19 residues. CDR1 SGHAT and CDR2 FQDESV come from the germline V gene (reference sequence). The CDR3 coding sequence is TGTGCCAGCAGCTCCGACACCAGGGGCCACCTGGTCTTCGACTACGAGCAGTACTTC. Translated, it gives CASSSDTRGHLVFDYEQYF.

The DNA for the CDR3 is TGTGCCAGCATCGGAGGGGAATACGGAGGGGATGGCTACACCTTC. This codes for CASIGGEYGGDGYTF. This rearrangement joins TRBV2 to TRBJ1-2; D may be TRBD1 (5 bases). This CDR3 region has 15 residues. V was pared by 7 bases and J by 6 bases, with 21 bases between. Germline-derived CDR1 and CDR2 are SNHLY and FYNNEI.

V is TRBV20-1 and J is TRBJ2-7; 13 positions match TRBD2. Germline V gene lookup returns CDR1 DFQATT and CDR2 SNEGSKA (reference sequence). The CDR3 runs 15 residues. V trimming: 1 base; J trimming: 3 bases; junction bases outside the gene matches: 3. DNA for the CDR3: TGCAGTGCTAGAGGCGGACTAGCGGGAGACTACGAGCAGTACTTC. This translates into CSARGGLAGDYEQYF.

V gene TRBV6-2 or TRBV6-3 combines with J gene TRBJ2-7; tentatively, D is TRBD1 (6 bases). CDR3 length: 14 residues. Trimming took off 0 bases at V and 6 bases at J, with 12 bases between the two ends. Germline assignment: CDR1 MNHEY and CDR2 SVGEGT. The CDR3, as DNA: TGTGCCAGCAGTTACTCGGGGCAGGGGAGCGAGCAGTACTTC. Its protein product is CASSYSGQGSEQYF.

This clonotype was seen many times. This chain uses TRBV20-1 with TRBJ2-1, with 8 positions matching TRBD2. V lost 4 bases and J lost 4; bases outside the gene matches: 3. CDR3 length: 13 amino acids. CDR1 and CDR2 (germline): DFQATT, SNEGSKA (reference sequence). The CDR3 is CSATLADYNEQFF. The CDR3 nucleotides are TGCAGTGCTACACTAGCGGATTACAATGAGCAGTTCTTC.

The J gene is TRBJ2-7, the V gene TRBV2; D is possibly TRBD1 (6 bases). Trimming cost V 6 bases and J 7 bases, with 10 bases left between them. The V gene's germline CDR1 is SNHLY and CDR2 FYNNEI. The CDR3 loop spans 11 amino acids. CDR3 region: CASRDSQEQYF. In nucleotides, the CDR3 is TGTGCCAGCAGGGACAGTCAAGAGCAGTACTTC.